Below, 10 T cell receptor beta chains from the same sample are listed, as sequenced in a study of shared clonotypes between healthy human individuals. Sequencing used immunoSEQ multiplex PCR; TCRdb keeps in-frame clones, though not all of them. The sample consists of 2,500,000 or so clones, 92% of them appearing once. Input material: naive CD4+ T cells from PBMCs. Indicated subset: CD45RA+ positively selected. All receptors come from a man aged 18 to 30 in good health. Some clones in this sample may be carry-over from other donors' samples.

The chain carries TRBV5-4 and TRBJ2-1; D gene unclear. This CDR3 has 15 residues. Germline CDR1 SGHNT, CDR2 YYREEE (reference sequence). V was pared by 2 bases and J by 0 bases, with 9 bases between. The chain's CDR3 is CASSLTVSSYNEQFF. The CDR3 DNA sequence: TGTGCCAGCAGCTTAACAGTGTCCTCCTACAATGAGCAGTTCTTC.

The V call is TRBV14, the J call TRBJ2-5; D is possibly TRBD1 or TRBD2 (5 bases each). The ends were cut back, 1 base at V and 2 bases at J, with 14 bases in the middle. From germline, CDR1 is SGHDN and CDR2 FVKESK. The CDR3 runs 16 residues. CDR3 sequence reads: CASSQVIGALQETQYF. The CDR3 DNA is TGTGCCAGCAGCCAAGTTATCGGGGCGTTACAAGAGACCCAGTACTTC.

This rearrangement joins TRBV28 to TRBJ2-1, with no clear D. CDR3 length equals 15 residues. CDR1 is MDHEN and CDR2 is SYDVKM in the germline V gene. Trimming stripped 6 bases from V and 0 bases from J, with 12 bases between. In DNA, the CDR3 is TGTGCCAGCAGACCTCCTCCGAGCTCCTACAATGAGCAGTTCTTC. Its translation: CASRPPPSSYNEQFF.

V usage is TRBV7-3 and J usage is TRBJ2-1; 8 bases line up with TRBD2. This CDR3 has 13 residues. Germline CDR1 reads SGHTA; CDR2 reads FQGTGA. The V and J ends lost 5 bases and 10 bases, in that order; junction bases with no gene match: 7. The CDR3 DNA sequence: TGTGCCAGCAGCGGGGGACTAGGGGACGAGCAGTTCTTC. Protein sequence: CASSGGLGDEQFF.

V and J are TRBV7-2 and TRBJ1-6, with TRBD1 identical over 9 bases. Germline CDR1 and CDR2: SGHTA and FQGNSA. The CDR3 consists of 15 residues. Germline trimming cut 4 bases from V and 8 bases from J; bases unmatched to any gene: 6. The chain's CDR3 is CASSSLGQGYSPLHF. CDR3 bases: TGTGCCAGCAGCTCCCTGGGACAGGGTTATTCACCCCTCCACTTT.

The chain employs TRBV27 and TRBJ2-7; tentatively, D is TRBD2 (6 bases). This CDR3 region has 14 residues. V was pared by 6 bases and J by 4 bases, with 16 bases between. CDR1 and CDR2 from the germline V gene are MNHEY and SMNVEV (reference sequence). CDR3 amino acids: CASRSDIGGYEQYF. CDR3 coding DNA: TGTGCCAGCAGAAGTGACATTGGGGGGTACGAGCAGTACTTC.

The V gene is TRBV28, the J gene TRBJ2-7, with 10 positions matching TRBD2. The CDR3 spans 14 residues. V gave up 10 bases and J gave up 4 bases; unmatched junction bases: 10. Per the germline V gene, CDR1 is MDHEN and CDR2 is SYDVKM. CDR3 amino acids: CAIRRASGSYEQYF. The DNA for the CDR3 is TGTGCCATCCGCCGGGCTAGCGGGAGTTACGAGCAGTACTTC.

The rearrangement joins TRBV7-2 to TRBJ2-1, with D possibly TRBD2 on 5 matching bases. The CDR3 has 13 residues. With 4 bases removed from V and 7 bases from J, the gap between germline ends came to 11 bases. Germline loops: CDR1 SGHTA, CDR2 FQGNSA. CDR3: CASSSQAVNEQFF. The CDR3 DNA is TGTGCCAGCAGCTCCCAAGCGGTAAATGAGCAGTTCTTC. Using reference TRBV7-2 and TRBJ2-1 for the parts outside the CDR3, the full variable domain is GAGVSQSPSNKVTEKGKDVELRCDPISGHTALYWYRQSLGQGLEFLIYFQGNSAPDKSGLPSDRFSAERTGGSVSTLTIQRTQQEDSAVYLCASSSQAVNEQFFGPGTRLTVL.

This clone showed up just once. V gene TRBV11-3 combines with J gene TRBJ2-3; TRBD2 agrees at 10 bases. CDR3 length equals 15 residues. The V and J ends lost 5 bases and 3 bases, in that order; junction bases with no gene match: 5. Germline assignment: CDR1 SGHNT and CDR2 YENEEA. The CDR3 coding sequence is TGTGCCAGCAGCCCGGGACTAGCGAAAACAGATACGCAGTATTTT. Its translation is CASSPGLAKTDTQYF. The full variable domain, rest sourced from reference TRBV11-3 and TRBJ2-3, is EAGVVQSPRYKIIEKKQPVAFWCNPISGHNTLYWYLQNLGQGPELLIRYENEEAVDDSQLPKDRFSAERLKGVDSTLKIQPAELGDSAVYLCASSPGLAKTDTQYFGPGTRLTVL.

DNA of the CDR3: TGTGCCAGCGGGGGACTAGTAGGCTACAATGAGCAGTTCTTC. It is translated as CASGGLVGYNEQFF. The genes are TRBV25-1 and TRBJ2-1; TRBD2 matches at 8 bases. The trim removed 8 bases at V and 3 bases at J, leaving 6 bases unmatched. The germline V gene has CDR1 MGHDK and CDR2 SYGVNS. The CDR3 consists of 14 residues.